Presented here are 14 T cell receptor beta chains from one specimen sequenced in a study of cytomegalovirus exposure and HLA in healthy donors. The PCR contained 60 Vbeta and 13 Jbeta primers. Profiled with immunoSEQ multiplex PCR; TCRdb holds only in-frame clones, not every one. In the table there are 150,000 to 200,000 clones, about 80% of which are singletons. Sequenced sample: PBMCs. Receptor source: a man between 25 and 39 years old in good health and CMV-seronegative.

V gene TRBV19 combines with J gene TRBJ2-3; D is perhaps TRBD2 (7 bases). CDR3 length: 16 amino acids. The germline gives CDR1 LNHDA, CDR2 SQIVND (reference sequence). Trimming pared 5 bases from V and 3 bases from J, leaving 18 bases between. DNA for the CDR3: TGTGCCAGTAGTCTTCGAGGGGGGAGGGCTACAGATACGCAGTATTTT. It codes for CASSLRGGRATDTQYF. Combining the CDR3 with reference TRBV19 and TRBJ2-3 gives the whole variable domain DGGITQSPKYLFRKEGQNVTLSCEQNLNHDAMYWYRQDPGQGLRLIYYSQIVNDFQKGDIAEGYSVSREKKESFPLTVTSAQKNPTAFYLCASSLRGGRATDTQYFGPGTRLTVL.

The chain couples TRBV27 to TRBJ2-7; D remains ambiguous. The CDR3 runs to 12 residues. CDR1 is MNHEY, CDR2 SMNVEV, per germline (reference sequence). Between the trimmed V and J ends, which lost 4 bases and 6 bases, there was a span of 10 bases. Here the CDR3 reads CASSSSSSEQYF. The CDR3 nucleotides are TGTGCCAGCAGTTCATCATCGTCCGAGCAGTACTTC.

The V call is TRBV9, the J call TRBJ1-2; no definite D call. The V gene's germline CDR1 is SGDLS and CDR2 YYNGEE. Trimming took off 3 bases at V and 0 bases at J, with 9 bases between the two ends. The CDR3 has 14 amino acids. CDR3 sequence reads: CASSATGTNYGYTF. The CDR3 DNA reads TGTGCCAGCAGCGCAACCGGGACTAACTATGGCTACACCTTC.

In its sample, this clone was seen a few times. The CDR3 nucleotides read TGTGCCAGCAGTTACCAGGAAAAACTGTTTTTT. The encoded protein is CASSYQEKLFF. The genes are TRBV6-5 and TRBJ1-4; D remains unclear. This CDR3 has 11 residues. With 2 bases removed from V and 8 bases from J, the gap between germline ends came to 3 bases. CDR1 MNHEY and CDR2 SVGAGI come from the germline V gene.

CDR3 sequence: CAWSVLGRRETQYF. CDR3 nucleotide sequence: TGTGCCTGGAGTGTACTGGGGAGGAGGGAGACCCAGTACTTC. This chain connects TRBV30 to TRBJ2-5; tentatively, D is TRBD2 (6 bases). Trimming stripped 0 bases from V and 5 bases from J, with 13 bases between. Germline assignment: CDR1 GTSNPN and CDR2 SVGIG (reference sequence). CDR3 size: 14 residues.

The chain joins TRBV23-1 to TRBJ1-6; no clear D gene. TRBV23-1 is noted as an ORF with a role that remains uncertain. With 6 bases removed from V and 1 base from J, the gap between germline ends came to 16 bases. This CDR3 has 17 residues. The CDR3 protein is CASSRGRPGSYNSPLHF. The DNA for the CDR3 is TGCGCCAGCAGCCGAGGGAGGCCGGGGTCCTATAATTCACCCCTCCACTTT.

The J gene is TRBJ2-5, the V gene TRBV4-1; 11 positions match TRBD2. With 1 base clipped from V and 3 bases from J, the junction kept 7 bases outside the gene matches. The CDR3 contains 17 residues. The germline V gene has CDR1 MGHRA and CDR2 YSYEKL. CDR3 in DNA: TGCGCCAGCAGCCAAGCTGGAGTAGCGGGAGGGAAAGAGACCCAGTACTTC. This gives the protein CASSQAGVAGGKETQYF.

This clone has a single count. In nucleotides, the CDR3 is TGTGCCAGCAGGCAGGGGGATTTCTACAATGAGCAGTTCTTC. Amino acids: CASRQGDFYNEQFF. J is TRBJ2-1 and V is TRBV2; 7 bases map to TRBD1. J gave up 3 bases and V 6 bases, and 5 bases lay outside the gene matches. CDR1 is SNHLY and CDR2 is FYNNEI in the germline V gene. This CDR3 has 14 amino acids.

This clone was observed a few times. CDR3 sequence: CASSSYSSTDTQYF. CDR3 coding DNA: TGTGCCAGCTCGTCATACTCGAGCACAGATACGCAGTATTTT. This chain links TRBV6-6 with TRBJ2-3; D unresolved. Germline V CDR1 and CDR2: MNHNY, SVGAGI (reference sequence). There are 14 residues in the CDR3. V was cut by 8 bases and J by 0 bases, with 12 bases left in between.

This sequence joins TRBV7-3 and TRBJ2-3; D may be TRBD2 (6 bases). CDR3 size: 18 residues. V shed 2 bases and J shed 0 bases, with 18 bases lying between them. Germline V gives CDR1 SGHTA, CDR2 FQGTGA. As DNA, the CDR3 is TGTGCCAGCAGCTTACGGGGCACTAGCCTAGGGAGCACAGATACGCAGTATTTT. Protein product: CASSLRGTSLGSTDTQYF.

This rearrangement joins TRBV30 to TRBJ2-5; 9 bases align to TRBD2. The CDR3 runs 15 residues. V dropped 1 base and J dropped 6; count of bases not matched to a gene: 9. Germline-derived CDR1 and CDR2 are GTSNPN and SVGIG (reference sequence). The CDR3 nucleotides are TGTGCCTGGAGTGGAGGACTAGCGAGTGTGAAGACCCAGTACTTC. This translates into CAWSGGLASVKTQYF.

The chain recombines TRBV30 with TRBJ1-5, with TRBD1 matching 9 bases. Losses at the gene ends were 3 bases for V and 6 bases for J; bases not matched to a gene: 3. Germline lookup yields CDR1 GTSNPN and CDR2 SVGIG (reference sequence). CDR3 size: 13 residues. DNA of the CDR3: TGTGCCTGGAGCCCACAGGGGGCTCAGCCCCAGCATTTT. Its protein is CAWSPQGAQPQHF.

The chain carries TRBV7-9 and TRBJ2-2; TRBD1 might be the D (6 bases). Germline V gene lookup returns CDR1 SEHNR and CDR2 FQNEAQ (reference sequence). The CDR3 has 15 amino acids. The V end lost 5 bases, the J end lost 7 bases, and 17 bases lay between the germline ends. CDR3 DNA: TGTGCCAGCAGCCCTCGCTCAGGGGCGGGCGGGGAGCTGTTTTTT. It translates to CASSPRSGAGGELFF.

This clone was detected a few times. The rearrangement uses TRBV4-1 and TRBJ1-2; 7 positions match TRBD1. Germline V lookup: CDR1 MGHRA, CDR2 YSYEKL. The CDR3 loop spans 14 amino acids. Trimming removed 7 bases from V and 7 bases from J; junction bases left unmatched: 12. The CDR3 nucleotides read TGCGCCAGCACCCCGGAGGACAGGTGGTCTGGCTACACCTTC. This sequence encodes CASTPEDRWSGYTF.